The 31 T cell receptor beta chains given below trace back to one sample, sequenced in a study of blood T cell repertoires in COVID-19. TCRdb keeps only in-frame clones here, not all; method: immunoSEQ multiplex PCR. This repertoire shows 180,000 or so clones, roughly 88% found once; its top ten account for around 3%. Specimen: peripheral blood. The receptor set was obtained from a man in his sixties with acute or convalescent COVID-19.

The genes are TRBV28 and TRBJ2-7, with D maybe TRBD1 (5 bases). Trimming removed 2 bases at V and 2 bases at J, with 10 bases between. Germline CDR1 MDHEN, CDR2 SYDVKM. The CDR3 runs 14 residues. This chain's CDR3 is CASSLKGHTYEQYF. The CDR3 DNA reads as TGTGCCAGCAGTTTAAAGGGGCACACCTACGAGCAGTACTTC.

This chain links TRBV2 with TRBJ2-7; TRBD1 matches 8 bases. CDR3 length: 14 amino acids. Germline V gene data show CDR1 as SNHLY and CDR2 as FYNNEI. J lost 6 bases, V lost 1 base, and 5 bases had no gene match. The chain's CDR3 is CASSEGTGYVEQYF. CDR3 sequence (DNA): TGTGCCAGCAGTGAAGGGACAGGGTATGTCGAGCAGTACTTC.

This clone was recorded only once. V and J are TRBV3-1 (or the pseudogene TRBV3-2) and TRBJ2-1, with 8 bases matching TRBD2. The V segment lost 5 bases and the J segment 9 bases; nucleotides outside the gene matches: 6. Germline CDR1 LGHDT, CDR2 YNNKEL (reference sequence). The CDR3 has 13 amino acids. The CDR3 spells CASSFFSGAEQFF. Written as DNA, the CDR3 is TGTGCCAGCAGCTTCTTTAGCGGGGCTGAGCAGTTCTTC.

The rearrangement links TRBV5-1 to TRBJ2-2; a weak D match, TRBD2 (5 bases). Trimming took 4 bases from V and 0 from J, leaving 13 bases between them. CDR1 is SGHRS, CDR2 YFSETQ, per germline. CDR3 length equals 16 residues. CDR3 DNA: TGCGCCAGCAGCCCGGTCGGGGTACCGAACACCGGGGAGCTGTTTTTT. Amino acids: CASSPVGVPNTGELFF. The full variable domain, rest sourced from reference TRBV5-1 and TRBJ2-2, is KAGVTQTPRYLIKTRGQQVTLSCSPISGHRSVSWYQQTPGQGLQFLFEYFSETQRNKGNFPGRFSGRQFSNSRSEMNVSTLELGDSALYLCASSPVGVPNTGELFFGEGSRLTVL.

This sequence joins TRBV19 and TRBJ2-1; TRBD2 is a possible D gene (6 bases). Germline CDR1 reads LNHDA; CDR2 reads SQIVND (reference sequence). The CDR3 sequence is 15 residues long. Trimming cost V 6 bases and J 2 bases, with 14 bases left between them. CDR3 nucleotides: TGTGCCAGTAGATTCTTCCCGGGAGCCTACAATGAGCAGTTCTTC. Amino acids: CASRFFPGAYNEQFF.

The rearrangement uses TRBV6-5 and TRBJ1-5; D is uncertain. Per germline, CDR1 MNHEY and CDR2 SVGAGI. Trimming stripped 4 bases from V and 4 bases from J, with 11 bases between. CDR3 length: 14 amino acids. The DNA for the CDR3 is TGTGCCAGCAGTTCCCGGGAAAAAAATCAGCCCCAGCATTTT. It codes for CASSSREKNQPQHF.

CDR3 sequence: CASSGTSGMNEQYF. CDR3 nucleotide sequence: TGTGCCAGCAGTGGGACTAGCGGGATGAACGAGCAGTACTTC. The V and J genes are TRBV28 and TRBJ2-7, with 13 bases matching TRBD2. CDR1 is MDHEN, CDR2 SYDVKM, per germline. This CDR3 has 14 amino acids. V dropped 5 bases and J dropped 5; count of bases not matched to a gene: 3.

CDR3 sequence (DNA): TGTGCCAGCAGCCAGGCCCAAGGGCCTAGCGGGAGCCGTAGCACAGATACGCAGTATTTT. This gives the protein CASSQAQGPSGSRSTDTQYF. The chain recombines TRBV4-2 with TRBJ2-3, with 10 bases identical to TRBD2. The V gene end was trimmed by 3 bases and the J gene end by 0 bases; junction bases not matched to a gene: 15. The CDR3 covers 20 residues. The germline CDR1 and CDR2 sequences are LGHNA and YNFKEQ.

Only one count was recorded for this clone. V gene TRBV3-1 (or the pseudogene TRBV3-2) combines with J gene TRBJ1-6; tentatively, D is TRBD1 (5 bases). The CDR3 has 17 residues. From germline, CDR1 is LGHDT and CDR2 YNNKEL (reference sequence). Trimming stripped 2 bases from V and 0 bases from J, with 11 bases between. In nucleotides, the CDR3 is TGTGCCAGCAGCCAATCGAGAGACAGCTCCTATAATTCACCCCTCCACTTT. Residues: CASSQSRDSSYNSPLHF.

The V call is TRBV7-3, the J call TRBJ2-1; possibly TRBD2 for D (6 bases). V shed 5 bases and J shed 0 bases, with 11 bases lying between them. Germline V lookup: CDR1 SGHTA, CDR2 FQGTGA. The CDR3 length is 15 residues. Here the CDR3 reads CASSPGVSSYNEQFF. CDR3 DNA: TGTGCCAGCAGCCCGGGGGTAAGCTCCTACAATGAGCAGTTCTTC.

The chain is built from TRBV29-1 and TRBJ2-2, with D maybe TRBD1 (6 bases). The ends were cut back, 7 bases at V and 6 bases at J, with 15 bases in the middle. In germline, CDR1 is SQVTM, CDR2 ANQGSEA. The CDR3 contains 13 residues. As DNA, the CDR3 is TGCAGCGCAGCTACAGGGAGCCCCGGGGAGCTGTTTTTT. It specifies CSAATGSPGELFF.

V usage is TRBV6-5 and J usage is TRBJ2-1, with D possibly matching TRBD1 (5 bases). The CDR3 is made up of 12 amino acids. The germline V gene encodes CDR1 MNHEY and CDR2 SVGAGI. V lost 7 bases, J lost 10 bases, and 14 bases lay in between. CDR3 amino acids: CASNRRAGEQFF. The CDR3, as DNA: TGTGCCAGCAACCGACGGGCAGGGGAGCAGTTCTTC.

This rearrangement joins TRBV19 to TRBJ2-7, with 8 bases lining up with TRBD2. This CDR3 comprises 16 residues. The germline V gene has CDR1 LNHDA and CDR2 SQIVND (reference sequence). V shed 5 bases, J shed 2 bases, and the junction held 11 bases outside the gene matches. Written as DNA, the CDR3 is TGTGCCAGTAGTCCGGGACTAGGGTCTACACCCTACGAGCAGTACTTC. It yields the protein CASSPGLGSTPYEQYF.

As DNA, the CDR3 is TGTGCCAGCAGCCGCCTCCTAGCGGGAGGGCACGAGACCCAGTACTTC. It yields the protein CASSRLLAGGHETQYF. The chain carries TRBV5-4 and TRBJ2-5, with 12 bases aligning to TRBD2. Germline V gene data show CDR1 as SGHNT and CDR2 as YYREEE (reference sequence). V was pared by 4 bases and J by 5 bases, with 9 bases of the junction left unmatched. The CDR3 has 16 residues.

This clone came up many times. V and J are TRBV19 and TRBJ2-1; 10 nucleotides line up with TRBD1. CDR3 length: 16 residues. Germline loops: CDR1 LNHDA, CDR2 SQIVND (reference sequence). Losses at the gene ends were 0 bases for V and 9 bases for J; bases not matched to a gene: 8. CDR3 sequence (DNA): TGTGCCAGTAGTATAGAGGTGACAGGGGGCTTCGGTGAGCAGTTCTTC. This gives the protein CASSIEVTGGFGEQFF.

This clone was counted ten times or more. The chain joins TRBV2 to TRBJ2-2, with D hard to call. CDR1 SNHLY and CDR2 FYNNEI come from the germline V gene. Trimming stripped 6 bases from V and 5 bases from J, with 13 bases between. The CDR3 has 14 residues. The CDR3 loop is CASSRLIGTGELFF. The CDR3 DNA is TGTGCCAGCAGCCGACTTATTGGGACCGGGGAGCTGTTTTTT.

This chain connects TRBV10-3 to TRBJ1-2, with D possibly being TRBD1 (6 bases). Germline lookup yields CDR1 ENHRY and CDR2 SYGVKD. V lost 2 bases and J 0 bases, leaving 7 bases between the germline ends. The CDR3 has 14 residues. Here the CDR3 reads CAISEAGANYGYTF. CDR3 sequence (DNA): TGTGCCATCAGTGAGGCAGGGGCTAACTATGGCTACACCTTC.

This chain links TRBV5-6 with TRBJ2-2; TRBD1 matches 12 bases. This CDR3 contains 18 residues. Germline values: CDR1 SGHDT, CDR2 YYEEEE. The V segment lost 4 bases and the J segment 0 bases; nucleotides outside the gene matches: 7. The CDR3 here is CASSARDRGLANTGELFF. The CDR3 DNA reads TGTGCCAGCAGCGCCCGGGACAGGGGGCTGGCGAACACCGGGGAGCTGTTTTTT. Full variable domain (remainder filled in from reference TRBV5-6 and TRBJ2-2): DAGVTQSPTHLIKTRGQQVTLRCSPKSGHDTVSWYQQALGQGPQFIFQYYEEEERQRGNFPDRFSGHQFPNYSSELNVNALLLGDSALYLCASSARDRGLANTGELFFGEGSRLTVL.

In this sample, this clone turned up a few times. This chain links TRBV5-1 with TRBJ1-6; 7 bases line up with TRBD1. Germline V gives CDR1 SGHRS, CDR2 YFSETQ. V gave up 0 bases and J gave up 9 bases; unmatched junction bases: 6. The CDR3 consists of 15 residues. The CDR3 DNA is TGCGCCAGCAGCTTGGGACAGGGTCTCGGTTCACCCCTCCACTTT. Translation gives CASSLGQGLGSPLHF.

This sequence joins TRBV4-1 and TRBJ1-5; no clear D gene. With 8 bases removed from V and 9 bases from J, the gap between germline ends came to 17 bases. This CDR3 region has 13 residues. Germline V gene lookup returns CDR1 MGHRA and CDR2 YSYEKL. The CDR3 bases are TGCGCCAGCGGCCTTCCCTCCGGTGGGCCCCAGCATTTT. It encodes CASGLPSGGPQHF.

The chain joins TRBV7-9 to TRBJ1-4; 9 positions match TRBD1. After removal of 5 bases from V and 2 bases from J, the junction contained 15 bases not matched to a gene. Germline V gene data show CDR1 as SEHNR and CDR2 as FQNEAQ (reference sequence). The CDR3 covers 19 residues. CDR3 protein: CASSPLTGTGKITNEKLFF. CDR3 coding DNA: TGTGCCAGCAGCCCCCTGACCGGGACAGGGAAAATCACTAATGAAAAACTGTTTTTT.

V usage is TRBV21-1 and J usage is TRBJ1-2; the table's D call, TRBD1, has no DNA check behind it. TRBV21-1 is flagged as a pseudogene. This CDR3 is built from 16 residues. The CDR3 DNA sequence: TGTGCCAGCAGCAAAGTCAACAGGGGAATGGACTATGGCTACACCTTC. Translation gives CASSKVNRGMDYGYTF.

In DNA form, the CDR3 reads TGCGCCAGCAGCCAAGAAGTAACTAGCGGGACCAATGAGCAGTTCTTC. As protein: CASSQEVTSGTNEQFF. This rearrangement joins TRBV4-1 to TRBJ2-1; 10 bases fit TRBD2. The CDR3 spans 16 residues. Germline V gives CDR1 MGHRA, CDR2 YSYEKL. The junction had 5 bases not matched to a gene; V was cut back by 0 bases and J by 6 bases.

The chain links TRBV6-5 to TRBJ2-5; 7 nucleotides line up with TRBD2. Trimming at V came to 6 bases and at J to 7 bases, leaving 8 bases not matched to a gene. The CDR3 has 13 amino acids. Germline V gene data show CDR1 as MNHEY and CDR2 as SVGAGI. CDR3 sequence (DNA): TGTGCCAGCAGCAACAGCGGCGGGGGGACCCAGTACTTC. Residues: CASSNSGGGTQYF.

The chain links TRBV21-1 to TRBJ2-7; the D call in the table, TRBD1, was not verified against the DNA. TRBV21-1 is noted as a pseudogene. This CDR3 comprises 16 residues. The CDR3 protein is CASSPRDRGPPYEQYF. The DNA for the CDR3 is TGTGCCAGCAGCCCAAGGGACAGGGGGCCCCCCTACGAGCAGTACTTC.

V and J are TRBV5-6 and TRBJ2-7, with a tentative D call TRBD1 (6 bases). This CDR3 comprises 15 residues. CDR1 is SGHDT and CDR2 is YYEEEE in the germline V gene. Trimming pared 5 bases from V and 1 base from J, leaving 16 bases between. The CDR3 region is CASSPGASGSYEQYF. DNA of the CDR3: TGTGCCAGCAGTCCAGGGGCCTCCGGGTCCTACGAGCAGTACTTC. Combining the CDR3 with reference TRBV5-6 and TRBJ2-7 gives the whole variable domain DAGVTQSPTHLIKTRGQQVTLRCSPKSGHDTVSWYQQALGQGPQFIFQYYEEEERQRGNFPDRFSGHQFPNYSSELNVNALLLGDSALYLCASSPGASGSYEQYFGPGTRLTVT.

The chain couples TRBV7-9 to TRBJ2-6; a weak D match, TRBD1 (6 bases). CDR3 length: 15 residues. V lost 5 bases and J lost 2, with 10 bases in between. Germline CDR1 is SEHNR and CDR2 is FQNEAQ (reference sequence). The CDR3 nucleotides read TGTGCCAGCAGCCCTGGGGGCGCTGGGGCCAACGTCCTGACTTTC. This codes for CASSPGGAGANVLTF.

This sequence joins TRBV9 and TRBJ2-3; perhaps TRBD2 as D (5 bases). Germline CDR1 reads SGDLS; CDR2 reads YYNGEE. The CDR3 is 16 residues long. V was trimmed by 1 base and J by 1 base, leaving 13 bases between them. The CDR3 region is CASSVLTGTRTDTQYF. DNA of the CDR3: TGTGCCAGCAGCGTATTAACGGGAACGCGCACAGATACGCAGTATTTT.

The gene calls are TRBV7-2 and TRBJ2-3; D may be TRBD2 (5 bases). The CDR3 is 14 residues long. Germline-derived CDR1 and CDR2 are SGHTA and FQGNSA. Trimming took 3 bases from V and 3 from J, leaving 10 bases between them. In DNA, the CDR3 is TGTGCCAGCAGCTTGGTTAGCGTAACAGATACGCAGTATTTT. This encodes CASSLVSVTDTQYF.

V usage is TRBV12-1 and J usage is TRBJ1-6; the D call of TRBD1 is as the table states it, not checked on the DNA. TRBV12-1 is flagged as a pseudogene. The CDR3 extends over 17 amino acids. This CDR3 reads CASSCRDRDCYNSPLHF. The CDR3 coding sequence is TGTGCCAGCAGCTGCCGGGACAGAGATTGCTATAATTCACCCCTCCACTTT.

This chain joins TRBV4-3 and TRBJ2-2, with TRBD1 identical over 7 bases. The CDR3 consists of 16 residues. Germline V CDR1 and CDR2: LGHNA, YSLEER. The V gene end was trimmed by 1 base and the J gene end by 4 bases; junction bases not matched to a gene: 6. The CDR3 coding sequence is TGCGCCAGCAGCCAAGGACAGGGTGGGATCACCGGGGAGCTGTTTTTT. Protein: CASSQGQGGITGELFF.